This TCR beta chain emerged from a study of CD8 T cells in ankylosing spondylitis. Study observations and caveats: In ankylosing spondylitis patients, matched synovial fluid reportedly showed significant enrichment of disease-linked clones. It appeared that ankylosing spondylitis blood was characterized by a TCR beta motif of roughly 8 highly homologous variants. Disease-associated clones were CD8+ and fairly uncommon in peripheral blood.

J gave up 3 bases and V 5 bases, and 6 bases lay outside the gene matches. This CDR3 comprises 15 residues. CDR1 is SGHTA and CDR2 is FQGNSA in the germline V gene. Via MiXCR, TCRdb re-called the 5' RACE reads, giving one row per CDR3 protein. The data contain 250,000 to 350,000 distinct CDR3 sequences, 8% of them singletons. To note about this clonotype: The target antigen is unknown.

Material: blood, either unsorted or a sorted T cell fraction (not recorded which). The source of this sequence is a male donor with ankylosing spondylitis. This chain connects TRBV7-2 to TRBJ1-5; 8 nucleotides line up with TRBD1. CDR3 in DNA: TGTGCCAGCAGCCCGGGACAGGAGATCAATCAGCCCCAGCATTTT. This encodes CASSPGQEINQPQHF.